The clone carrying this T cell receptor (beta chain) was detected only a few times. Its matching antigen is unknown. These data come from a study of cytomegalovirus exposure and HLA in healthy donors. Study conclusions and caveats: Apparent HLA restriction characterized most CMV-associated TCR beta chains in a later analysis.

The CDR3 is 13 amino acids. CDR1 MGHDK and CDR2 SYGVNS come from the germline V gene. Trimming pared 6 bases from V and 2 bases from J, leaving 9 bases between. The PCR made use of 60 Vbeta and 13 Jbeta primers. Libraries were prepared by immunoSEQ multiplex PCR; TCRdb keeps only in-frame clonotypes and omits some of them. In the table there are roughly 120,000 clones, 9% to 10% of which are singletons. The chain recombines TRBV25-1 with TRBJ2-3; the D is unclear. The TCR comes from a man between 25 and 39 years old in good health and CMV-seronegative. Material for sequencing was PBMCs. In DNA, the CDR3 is TGTGCCAGCAGAAAAGGAGCCACAGATACGCAGTATTTT. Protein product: CASRKGATDTQYF. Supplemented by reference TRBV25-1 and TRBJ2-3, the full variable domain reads EADIYQTPRYLVIGTGKKITLECSQTMGHDKMYWYQQDPGMELHLIHYSYGVNSTEKGDLSSESTVSRIRTEHFPLTLESARPSHTSQYLCASRKGATDTQYFGPGTRLTVL.